This entry is about one T cell receptor beta chain. The data are from a study of blood T cell repertoires in COVID-19. Across the study: Some COVID-19 samples were acute and others convalescent; all came from the United States, Italy and Spain. Sample material is recorded as cDNA or gDNA derived from T cells, B-cell-depleted T cells, or PBMCs.

After removal of 6 bases from V and 5 bases from J, the junction contained 9 bases not matched to a gene. In germline, CDR1 is MNHEY, CDR2 SMNVEV (reference sequence). The CDR3 length is 16 residues. In the authors' methods: Amplifying reference gene primers gave estimates of nucleated cell counts. The data were produced by immunoSEQ multiplex PCR, yet TCRdb's version contains in-frame clones alone and is incomplete. V and J calls and clone size come straight from that table; D and trimming were deduced from the DNA. Altogether a few hundred thousand clones are present, about 87% being singletons, with the ten largest covering around 2.5%.

V gene TRBV27 combines with J gene TRBJ2-7, with TRBD2 identical over 14 bases. This receptor was identified in a woman aged 50 to 60 with acute or convalescent COVID-19. Sequencing was done on a sample of peripheral blood. The CDR3 nucleotides are TGTGCCAGCAGCCCTCTCGGACTAGCGGGAGGAAACGAGCAGTACTTC. This codes for CASSPLGLAGGNEQYF.